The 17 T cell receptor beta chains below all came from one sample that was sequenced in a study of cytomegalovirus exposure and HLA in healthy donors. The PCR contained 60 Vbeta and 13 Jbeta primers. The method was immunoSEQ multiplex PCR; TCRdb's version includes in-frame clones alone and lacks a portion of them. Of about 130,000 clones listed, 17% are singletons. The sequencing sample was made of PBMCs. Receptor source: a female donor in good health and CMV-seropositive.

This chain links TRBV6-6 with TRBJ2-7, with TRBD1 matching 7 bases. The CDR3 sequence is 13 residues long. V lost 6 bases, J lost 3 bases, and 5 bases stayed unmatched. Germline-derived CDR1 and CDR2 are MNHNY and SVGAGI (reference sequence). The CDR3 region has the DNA TGTGCCAGCAGCTCGACAGGGTACTACGAGCAGTACTTC. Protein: CASSSTGYYEQYF.

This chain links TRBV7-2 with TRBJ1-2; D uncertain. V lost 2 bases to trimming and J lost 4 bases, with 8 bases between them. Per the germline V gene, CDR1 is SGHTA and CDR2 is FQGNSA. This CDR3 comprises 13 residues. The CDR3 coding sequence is TGTGCCAGCAGCTTAATTGAGGGCTATGGCTACACCTTC. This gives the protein CASSLIEGYGYTF.

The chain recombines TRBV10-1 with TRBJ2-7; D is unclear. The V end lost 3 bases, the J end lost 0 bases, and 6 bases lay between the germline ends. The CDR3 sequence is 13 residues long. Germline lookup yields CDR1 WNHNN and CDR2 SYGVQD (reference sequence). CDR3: CASSDSPSYEQYF. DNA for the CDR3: TGCGCCAGCAGTGACAGTCCCTCCTACGAGCAGTACTTC.

As DNA, the CDR3 is TGTGCCAGCTCCCCTACTCAAGGGGGCGTCGAGGCTTTCTTT. Amino acids: CASSPTQGGVEAFF. The genes are TRBV18 and TRBJ1-1, with TRBD1 matching 7 bases. With V trimmed by 6 bases and J by 11 bases, 15 bases remained unmatched. This CDR3 comprises 14 residues. Germline V gene sequence: CDR1 KGHSH, CDR2 LQKENI.

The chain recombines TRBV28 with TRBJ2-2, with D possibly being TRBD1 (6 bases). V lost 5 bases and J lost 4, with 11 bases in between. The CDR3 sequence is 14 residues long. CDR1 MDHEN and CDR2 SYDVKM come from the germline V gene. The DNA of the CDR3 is TGTGCCAGCAGTACTCCAGGGGTCACCGGGGAGCTGTTTTTT. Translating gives CASSTPGVTGELFF.

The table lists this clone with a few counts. Here the CDR3 reads CASSDLTGMTYEQYF. CDR3 DNA sequence: TGTGCCAGCAGCGACTTGACAGGTATGACCTACGAGCAGTACTTC. V gene TRBV5-4 combines with J gene TRBJ2-7, with TRBD1 as a possible D gene (6 bases). Trimming left V 4 bases short and J 2 bases short, with 16 bases between. From germline, CDR1 is SGHNT and CDR2 YYREEE (reference sequence). This CDR3 spans 15 amino acids.

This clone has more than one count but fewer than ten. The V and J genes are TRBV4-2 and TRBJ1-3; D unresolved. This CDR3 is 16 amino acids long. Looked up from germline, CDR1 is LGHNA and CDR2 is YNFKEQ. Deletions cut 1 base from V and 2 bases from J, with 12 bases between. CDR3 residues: CASSQVGHLPGNTIYF. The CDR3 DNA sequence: TGTGCCAGCAGCCAAGTGGGCCATCTACCTGGAAACACCATATATTTT.

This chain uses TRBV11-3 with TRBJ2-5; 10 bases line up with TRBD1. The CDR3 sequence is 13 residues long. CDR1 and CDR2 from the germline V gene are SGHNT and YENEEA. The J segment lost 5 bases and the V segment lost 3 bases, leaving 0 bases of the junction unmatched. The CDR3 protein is CASSLGQGETQYF. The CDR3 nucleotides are TGTGCCAGCAGCTTGGGACAGGGGGAGACCCAGTACTTC.

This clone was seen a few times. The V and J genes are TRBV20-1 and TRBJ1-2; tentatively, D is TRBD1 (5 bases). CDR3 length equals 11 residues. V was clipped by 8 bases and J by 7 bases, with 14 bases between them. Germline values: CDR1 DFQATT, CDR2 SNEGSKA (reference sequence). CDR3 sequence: CSSIPGGGYTF. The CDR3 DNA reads TGCAGTTCCATTCCGGGGGGTGGCTACACCTTC.

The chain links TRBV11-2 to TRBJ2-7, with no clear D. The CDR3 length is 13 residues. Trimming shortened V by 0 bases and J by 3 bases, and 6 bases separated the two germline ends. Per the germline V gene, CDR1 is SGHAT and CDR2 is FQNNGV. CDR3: CASSLENFYEQYF. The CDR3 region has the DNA TGTGCCAGCAGCTTAGAAAACTTCTACGAGCAGTACTTC.

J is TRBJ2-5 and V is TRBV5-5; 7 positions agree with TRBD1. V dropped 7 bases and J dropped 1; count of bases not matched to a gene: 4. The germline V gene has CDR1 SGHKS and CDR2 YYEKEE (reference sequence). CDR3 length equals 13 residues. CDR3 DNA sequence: TGTGCCAGCGGGACAGCCAGCCAAGAGACCCAGTACTTC. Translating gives CASGTASQETQYF.

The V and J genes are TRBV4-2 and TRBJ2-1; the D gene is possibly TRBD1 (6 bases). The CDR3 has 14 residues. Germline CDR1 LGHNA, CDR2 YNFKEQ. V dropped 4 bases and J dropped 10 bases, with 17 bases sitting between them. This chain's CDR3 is CASSRIGEGGEQFF. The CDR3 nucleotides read TGTGCCAGCAGCCGCATAGGAGAAGGGGGAGAGCAGTTCTTC.

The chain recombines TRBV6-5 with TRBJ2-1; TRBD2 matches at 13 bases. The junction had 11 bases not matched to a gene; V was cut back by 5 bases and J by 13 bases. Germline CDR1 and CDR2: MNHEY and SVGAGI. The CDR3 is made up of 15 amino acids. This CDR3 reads CASSARLAGGVPQFF. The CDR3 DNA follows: TGTGCCAGCAGTGCAAGACTAGCGGGGGGAGTACCTCAGTTCTTC.

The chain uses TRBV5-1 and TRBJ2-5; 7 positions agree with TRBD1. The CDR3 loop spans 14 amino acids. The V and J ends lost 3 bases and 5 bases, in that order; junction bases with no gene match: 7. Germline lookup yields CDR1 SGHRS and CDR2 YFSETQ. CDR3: CASSSGQVGETQYF. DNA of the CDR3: TGCGCCAGCAGCTCCGGACAGGTAGGGGAGACCCAGTACTTC.

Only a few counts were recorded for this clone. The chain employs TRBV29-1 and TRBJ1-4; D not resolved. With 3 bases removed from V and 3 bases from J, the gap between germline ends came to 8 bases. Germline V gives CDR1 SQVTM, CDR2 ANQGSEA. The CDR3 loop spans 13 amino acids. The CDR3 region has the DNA TGCAGCGTTGAGAGTAGCGCTAATGAAAAACTGTTTTTT. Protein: CSVESSANEKLFF.

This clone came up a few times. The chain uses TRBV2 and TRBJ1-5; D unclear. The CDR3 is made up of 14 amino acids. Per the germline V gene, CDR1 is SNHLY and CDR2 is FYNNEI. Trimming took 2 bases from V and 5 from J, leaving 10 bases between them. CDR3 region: CASSESMRDQPQHF. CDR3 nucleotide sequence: TGTGCCAGCAGTGAATCAATGCGGGATCAGCCCCAGCATTTT.

The CDR3 DNA reads as TGTGCCAGCAGTCCGAGGCGATTACATCAGCCCCAGCATTTT. This sequence encodes CASSPRRLHQPQHF. The rearrangement uses TRBV6-6 and TRBJ1-5, with D uncertain. CDR3 length equals 14 residues. Germline lookup yields CDR1 MNHNY and CDR2 SVGAGI (reference sequence). Trimming cost V 5 bases and J 5 bases, with 13 bases left between them.